Listed below are T cell receptor beta chains from one sample, sequenced in a study of Graves' ophthalmopathy and Graves' hyperthyroidism. From the multiplex PCR reads, TCRdb called clonotypes with MiXCR, one entry per CDR3 protein. In the table there are over a million distinct CDR3 sequences, about 38% of which are singletons. Material for sequencing was peripheral blood or thyroid tissue (not recorded which). The receptor source for this set is an adult man with Graves' hyperthyroidism. The CDR3 runs from the conserved cysteine through the conserved F or W. The D gene is left open where the match is weak. Expanded clones get a size class; other rows say once, few or many, or leave the size out.

J gene | D gene | clone size | V gene | CDR3 protein | CDR3 DNA
TRBJ1-3 | . | many | TRBV9 | CASSVVGSSGNTIYF | TGTGCCAGCAGCGTAGTAGGCAGCTCTGGAAACACCATATATTTT
TRBJ2-7 | . | . | TRBV14 | CASSQLDSLYEQYF | TGTGCCAGCAGCCAATTGGACAGCCTCTACGAGCAGTACTTC
TRBJ2-5 | TRBD1 | once | TRBV7-3 | CASSSTGGWEETQYF | TGTGCCAGCAGCTCAACAGGGGGCTGGGAAGAGACCCAGTACTTC
TRBJ2-5 | . | . | TRBV6-6 | CASGDTLQGTQYF | TGTGCCAGCGGAGACACCCTCCAGGGGACCCAGTACTTC
TRBJ2-5 | TRBD2 | few | TRBV12-3/TRBV12-4 | CASSLRRGGWETQYF | TGTGCCAGCAGTTTGCGGCGGGGGGGCTGGGAGACCCAGTACTTC
TRBJ1-1 | TRBD1 | . | TRBV20-1 | CSARGQPNTEASF | TGCAGTGCTAGGGGACAGCCGAACACTGAAGCTTCCTTT
TRBJ1-4 | . | . | TRBV5-1 | CASNSGTGYEKLFF | TGCGCCAGCAATTCCGGGACCGGCTATGAAAAACTGTTTTTT
TRBJ1-5 | . | many | TRBV24-1 | CATSEVGFNQPQHF | TGTGCCACCAGTGAAGTAGGGTTCAATCAGCCCCAGCATTTT
TRBJ1-1 | . | . | TRBV4-3 | CASSQESQGGNTEAFF | TGCGCCAGCAGCCAAGAAAGCCAGGGCGGGAACACTGAAGCTTTCTTT
TRBJ1-1 | . | . | TRBV4-1 | CASSRGDWNTEAFF | TGCGCCAGCAGCCGCGGGGATTGGAACACTGAAGCTTTCTTT